This passage covers 14 T cell receptor beta chains from one sample sequenced in a study of blood T cell repertoires in COVID-19. Libraries were prepared by immunoSEQ multiplex PCR; TCRdb keeps only in-frame clonotypes and omits some of them. The sample contains a few hundred thousand clones, approximately 90% of which appear only once. The sequencing input was peripheral blood. The origin of the receptors is a woman aged 45-65 years with COVID-19, enrolled during active disease.

The chain has TRBV7-2 and TRBJ2-5; possible D gene TRBD1, 5 bases. Germline CDR1 and CDR2: SGHTA and FQGNSA. The CDR3 length is 14 residues. V gave up 2 bases and J gave up 2 bases, with 9 bases separating them. This CDR3 reads CASSLIPGQETQYF. CDR3 coding DNA: TGTGCCAGCAGCTTAATACCAGGGCAAGAGACCCAGTACTTC.

This clone was counted only a few times. The chain has TRBV19 and TRBJ1-2; D is uncertain. This CDR3 has 13 amino acids. The germline gives CDR1 LNHDA, CDR2 SQIVND (reference sequence). V was cut by 1 base and J by 7 bases, with 10 bases left in between. CDR3 protein: CASSIGISGGYTF. For the CDR3, the DNA is TGTGCCAGTAGTATAGGAATTTCAGGTGGCTACACCTTC.

This rearrangement joins TRBV4-1 to TRBJ1-2; D gene ambiguous. Germline-derived CDR1 and CDR2 are MGHRA and YSYEKL. CDR3 size: 15 residues. V was shortened by 0 bases and J by 1 base, with 9 bases between the two germline ends. As DNA, the CDR3 is TGCGCCAGCAGCCAAGAGGCAGCGGATAACTATGGCTACACCTTC. Translated: CASSQEAADNYGYTF.

The chain links TRBV3-1 (or the pseudogene TRBV3-2) to TRBJ1-2; D is unresolved. The germline V and J ends were trimmed by 0 bases and 8 bases, with 13 bases remaining between them. The CDR3 covers 14 residues. The V gene's germline CDR1 is LGHDT and CDR2 YNNKEL (reference sequence). This CDR3 is CASSQDPRNGGYTF. The CDR3 region has the DNA TGTGCCAGCAGCCAAGACCCCAGGAACGGAGGCTACACCTTC.

The rearrangement links TRBV7-6 to TRBJ2-1, with 9 positions matching TRBD2. The CDR3 sequence is 16 residues long. Germline V lookup: CDR1 SGHVS, CDR2 FNYEAQ. The J segment lost 2 bases and the V segment lost 4 bases, leaving 6 bases of the junction unmatched. CDR3 sequence (DNA): TGTGCCAGCAGCTCTGCGGTAGCGGGGGCCTACAATGAGCAGTTCTTC. Translating gives CASSSAVAGAYNEQFF. The entire variable domain, with the rest obtained from reference TRBV7-6 and TRBJ2-1, is as follows: GAGVSQSPRYKVTKRGQDVALRCDPISGHVSLYWYRQALGQGPEFLTYFNYEAQQDKSGLPNDRFSAERPEGSISTLTIQRTEQRDSAMYRCASSSAVAGAYNEQFFGPGTRLTVL.

About this clone itself: This specimen includes other DNA sequences encoding the same CDR3. The chain uses TRBV28 and TRBJ2-7, with D possibly matching TRBD2 (6 bases). The germline CDR1 and CDR2 sequences are MDHEN and SYDVKM. CDR3 length: 13 residues. V gave up 3 bases and J gave up 3 bases, with 9 bases separating them. The CDR3 DNA is TGTGCCAGCAGTTTCGGGGGAGGCTACGAGCAGTACTTC. As protein: CASSFGGGYEQYF.

The genes are TRBV18 and TRBJ1-2; tentative D call: TRBD1 (6 bases). V lost 1 base and J 8 bases, leaving 14 bases between the germline ends. CDR3 length equals 14 residues. Germline V gene data show CDR1 as KGHSH and CDR2 as LQKENI. DNA for the CDR3: TGTGCCAGCTCACCACAACAGGAAGGGGGAGGCTACACCTTC. As protein: CASSPQQEGGGYTF.

The V gene is TRBV27, the J gene TRBJ2-3; 9 nucleotides match TRBD2. CDR1 is MNHEY, CDR2 SMNVEV, per germline (reference sequence). The CDR3 is made up of 14 amino acids. V was clipped by 2 bases and J by 7 bases; unmatched bases: 4. The CDR3 loop reads CASSLVAGVYTQYF. DNA of the CDR3: TGTGCCAGCAGTTTAGTAGCGGGGGTTTATACGCAGTATTTT.

Notes on this clone: This sample also contains other DNA sequences that code for the same CDR3. V and J are TRBV27 and TRBJ1-4, with 9 bases matching TRBD1. The CDR3 contains 14 residues. Germline V CDR1 and CDR2: MNHEY, SMNVEV (reference sequence). Trimming removed 6 bases from V and 7 bases from J; junction bases left unmatched: 6. CDR3 region: CASRLQGAGEKLFF. The CDR3 DNA follows: TGTGCCAGCAGGTTACAGGGGGCCGGTGAAAAACTGTTTTTT.

This chain joins TRBV5-1 and TRBJ2-7; TRBD1 matches 12 bases. V was pared by 4 bases and J by 0 bases, with 23 bases of the junction left unmatched. This CDR3 has 22 residues. Germline CDR1 SGHRS, CDR2 YFSETQ. The CDR3 DNA reads TGCGCCAGCAGCGTGCACCCCATCCGGGACAGGGGGCCCTCACTTACCTCCTACGAGCAGTACTTC. It specifies CASSVHPIRDRGPSLTSYEQYF.

The J gene is TRBJ1-2, the V gene TRBV19; weak D call: TRBD1 (5 bases). CDR3 length: 15 residues. Trimming cost V 4 bases and J 3 bases, with 15 bases left between them. Germline CDR1 and CDR2: LNHDA and SQIVND (reference sequence). As DNA, the CDR3 is TGTGCCAGTAGTACCCCGGGGGGTAGCGACTATGGCTACACCTTC. Translated, it gives CASSTPGGSDYGYTF.

V and J are TRBV2 and TRBJ1-4; D is undetermined. This CDR3 has 12 amino acids. Trimming removed 6 bases at V and 12 bases at J, with 14 bases between. Germline V lookup: CDR1 SNHLY, CDR2 FYNNEI. The CDR3 protein is CASRYGGYQLFF. In DNA, the CDR3 is TGTGCCAGCAGGTACGGCGGCTACCAACTGTTTTTT.

V and J are TRBV4-1 and TRBJ2-2; 9 bases line up with TRBD1. J lost 1 base, V lost 3 bases, and 6 bases had no gene match. CDR3 length equals 17 residues. Germline V gene data show CDR1 as MGHRA and CDR2 as YSYEKL. In DNA form, the CDR3 reads TGCGCCAGCAGCCATCTACCGGGACAGGGGAACACCGGGGAGCTGTTTTTT. It codes for CASSHLPGQGNTGELFF.

The rearrangement uses TRBV29-1 and TRBJ1-1; TRBD1 agrees at 7 bases. Trimming took 5 bases from V and 1 from J; bases not matched to a gene: 10. In germline, CDR1 is SQVTM, CDR2 ANQGSEA. The CDR3 is made up of 15 amino acids. CDR3 protein: CSVSSLGTENTEAFF. The CDR3, as DNA: TGCAGCGTTTCTTCCCTAGGGACAGAGAACACTGAAGCTTTCTTT.